The 9 T cell receptor beta chains below were found in one sample sequenced in a study of blood T cells in healthy people across ages. Primed by a sample-barcoded 5' primer and a J-beta primer mix, a second PCR proceeded for about 6 to 12 cycles. TCRdb analysed the 5' RACE reads with MiXCR anew, one entry per CDR3 protein. This sample has about 2 million distinct CDR3 sequences, with 40% to 55% found just once. Material for sequencing was blood. Receptors originate from a woman between 35 and 50 years old in good health.

The V and J genes are TRBV29-1 and TRBJ1-5; D gene uncertain. The CDR3 length is 8 residues. The germline CDR1 and CDR2 sequences are SQVTM and ANQGSEA. The CDR3 is CCNQPQHF. The CDR3 coding sequence is TGCTGTAATCAGCCCCAGCATTTT. Supplemented by reference TRBV29-1 and TRBJ1-5, the full variable domain reads SAVISQKPSRDICQRGTSLTIQCQVDSQVTMMFWYRQQPGQSLTLIATANQGSEATYESGFVIDKFPISRPNLTFSTLTVSNMSPEDSSIYLCCNQPQHFGDGTRLSIL.

In its sample, this clonotype was seen a few times. The chain joins TRBV4-3 to TRBJ2-1, with TRBD2 matching over 10 bases. The CDR3 runs 16 residues. With V trimmed by 4 bases and J by 9 bases, 12 bases remained unmatched. CDR1 is LGHNA and CDR2 is YSLEER in the germline V gene. DNA for the CDR3: TGCGCCAGCAGCCTGGAGCGGGGGGGCCATCGTTCTGAGCAGTTCTTC. This codes for CASSLERGGHRSEQFF.

With regard to this clonotype: The junction departs from the called germline gene at one end, perhaps through a read error. The chain couples TRBV5-1 to TRBJ2-6; perhaps TRBD2 as D (6 bases). CDR1 is SGHRS, CDR2 YFSETQ, per germline. The CDR3 covers 18 residues. This CDR3 is CASSLARDWVSEANVLTF. DNA of the CDR3: TGCGCCAGCAGCTTGGCCCGGGACTGGGTCTCTGAGGCCAACGTCCTGACTTTC.

The CDR3 loop reads CASSPIDTDTQYF. DNA for the CDR3: TGTGCCAGCAGCCCTATAGACACAGATACGCAGTATTTT. J is TRBJ2-3 and V is TRBV5-5; D gene unclear. The ends were cut back, 4 bases at V and 2 bases at J, with 8 bases in the middle. The CDR3 consists of 13 residues. The germline gives CDR1 SGHKS, CDR2 YYEKEE (reference sequence).

In its sample, this clonotype was seen a few times. The genes are TRBV7-9 and TRBJ2-3; D possibly corresponds to TRBD2 (6 bases). The CDR3 length is 14 residues. Trimming cost V 4 bases and J 5 bases, with 13 bases left between them. Germline CDR1 SEHNR, CDR2 FQNEAQ (reference sequence). The CDR3 bases are TGTGCCAGCAGCTGGCAGGGAGGAGGAGATACGCAGTATTTT. It is translated as CASSWQGGGDTQYF.

The chain has TRBV5-1 and TRBJ1-1; 7 nucleotides align to TRBD1. Looked up from germline, CDR1 is SGHRS and CDR2 is YFSETQ. The length of the CDR3 is 17 residues. V dropped 6 bases and J dropped 1; count of bases not matched to a gene: 15. The CDR3, as DNA: TGCGCCAGCAATGATCTCATTAGCGGGACAGAGAACACTGAAGCTTTCTTT. Encoded protein: CASNDLISGTENTEAFF.

The chain uses TRBV29-1 and TRBJ2-3; 10 bases are a match to TRBD2. The CDR3 totals 13 residues. CDR1 is SQVTM and CDR2 is ANQGSEA in the germline V gene. Germline trimming cut 7 bases from V and 5 bases from J; bases unmatched to any gene: 6. The DNA for the CDR3 is TGCAGCGCCCAGCGGGGGGGTGGAGATACGCAGTATTTT. Translating gives CSAQRGGGDTQYF.

The gene calls are TRBV9 and TRBJ2-1; 9 positions agree with TRBD2. The closer fit of TRBJ2-7 to the DNA end suggests the J call may be wrong. This CDR3 is built from 16 residues. The germline CDR1 and CDR2 sequences are SGDLS and YYNGEE. CDR3 in DNA: TGTGCCAGCAGCCGAGGGTTAGCGGGGGTGGACAATGAGCAGTACTTC. As protein: CASSRGLAGVDNEQYF.

In its sample, this clonotype was seen a few times. The V and J genes are TRBV12-3 or TRBV12-4 and TRBJ1-2, with D possibly being TRBD1 (6 bases). Deletions cut 3 bases from V and 8 bases from J, with 13 bases between. The CDR3 loop spans 13 amino acids. The DNA for the CDR3 is TGTGCCAGCAGTTTTCAGGGGCACCGCGGCTACACCTTC. Translation: CASSFQGHRGYTF.